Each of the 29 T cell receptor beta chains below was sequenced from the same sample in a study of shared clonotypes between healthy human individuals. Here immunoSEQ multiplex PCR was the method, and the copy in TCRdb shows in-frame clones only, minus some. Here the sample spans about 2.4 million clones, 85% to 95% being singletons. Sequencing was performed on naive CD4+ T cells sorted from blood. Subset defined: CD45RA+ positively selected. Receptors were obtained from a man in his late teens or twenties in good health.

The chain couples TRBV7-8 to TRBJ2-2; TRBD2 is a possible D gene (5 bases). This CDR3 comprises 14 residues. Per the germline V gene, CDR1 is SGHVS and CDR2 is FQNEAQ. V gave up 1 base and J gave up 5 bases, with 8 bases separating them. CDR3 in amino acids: CASSLVRGTGELFF. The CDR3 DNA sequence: TGTGCCAGCAGCTTAGTTCGGGGTACCGGGGAGCTGTTTTTT. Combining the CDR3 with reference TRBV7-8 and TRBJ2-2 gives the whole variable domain GAGVSQSPRYKVAKRGQDVALRCDPISGHVSLFWYQQALGQGPEFLTYFQNEAQLDKSGLPSDRFFAERPEGSVSTLKIQRTQQEDSAVYLCASSLVRGTGELFFGEGSRLTVL.

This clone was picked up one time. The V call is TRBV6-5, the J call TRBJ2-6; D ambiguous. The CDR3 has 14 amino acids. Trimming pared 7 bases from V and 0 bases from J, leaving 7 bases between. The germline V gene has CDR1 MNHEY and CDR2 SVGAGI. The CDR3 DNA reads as TGTGCCAGCAAACCCCTCTCTGGGGCCAACGTCCTGACTTTC. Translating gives CASKPLSGANVLTF.

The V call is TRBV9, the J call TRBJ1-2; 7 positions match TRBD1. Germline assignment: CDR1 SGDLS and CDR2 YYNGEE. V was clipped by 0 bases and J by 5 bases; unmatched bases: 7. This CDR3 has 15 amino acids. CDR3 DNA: TGTGCCAGCAGCGTAGCCATTACGACAGGGTATGGCTACACCTTC. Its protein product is CASSVAITTGYGYTF.

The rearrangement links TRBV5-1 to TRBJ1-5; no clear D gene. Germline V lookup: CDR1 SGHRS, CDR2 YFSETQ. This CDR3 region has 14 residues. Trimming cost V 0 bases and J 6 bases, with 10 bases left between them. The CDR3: CASSLDGLTQPQHF. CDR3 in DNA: TGCGCCAGCAGCTTGGACGGGTTAACTCAGCCCCAGCATTTT.

This CDR3 reads CAWSSFLASGANVLTF. The CDR3 DNA follows: TGTGCCTGGAGTTCCTTCTTAGCTTCTGGGGCCAACGTCCTGACTTTC. The chain links TRBV30 to TRBJ2-6; no clear D. This CDR3 has 16 amino acids. Germline V CDR1 and CDR2: GTSNPN, SVGIG (reference sequence). Trimming stripped 2 bases from V and 1 base from J, with 12 bases between.

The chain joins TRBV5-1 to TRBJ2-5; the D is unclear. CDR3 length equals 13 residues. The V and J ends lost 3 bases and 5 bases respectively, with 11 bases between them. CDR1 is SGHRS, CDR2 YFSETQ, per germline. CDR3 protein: CASSSLYGETQYF. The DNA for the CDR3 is TGCGCCAGCAGCTCCCTGTACGGGGAGACCCAGTACTTC.

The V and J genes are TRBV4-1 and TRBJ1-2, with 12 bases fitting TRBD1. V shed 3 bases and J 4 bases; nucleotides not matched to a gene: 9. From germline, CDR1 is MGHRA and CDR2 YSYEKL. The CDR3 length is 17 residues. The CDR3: CASSHDRDRGLGYGYTF. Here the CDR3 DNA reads TGCGCCAGCAGCCATGACCGGGACAGGGGGCTGGGCTATGGCTACACCTTC.

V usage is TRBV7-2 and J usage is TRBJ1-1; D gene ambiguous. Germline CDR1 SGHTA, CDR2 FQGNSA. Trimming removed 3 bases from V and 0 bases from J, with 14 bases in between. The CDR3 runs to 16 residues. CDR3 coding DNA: TGTGCCAGCAGCTTTGCGGGCGGCCTCATGAACACTGAAGCTTTCTTT. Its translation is CASSFAGGLMNTEAFF.

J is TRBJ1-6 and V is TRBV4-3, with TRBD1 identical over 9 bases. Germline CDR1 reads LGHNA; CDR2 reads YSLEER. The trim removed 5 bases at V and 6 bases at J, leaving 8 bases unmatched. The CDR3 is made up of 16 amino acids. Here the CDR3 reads CASSVTGTGSNSPLHF. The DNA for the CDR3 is TGCGCCAGCAGCGTCACGGGGACAGGGAGTAATTCACCCCTCCACTTT.

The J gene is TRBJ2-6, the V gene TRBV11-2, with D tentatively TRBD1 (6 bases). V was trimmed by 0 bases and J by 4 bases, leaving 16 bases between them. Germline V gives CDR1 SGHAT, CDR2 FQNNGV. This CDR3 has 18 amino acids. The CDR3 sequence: CASSLDRSGGFGANVLTF. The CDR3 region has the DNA TGTGCCAGCAGCTTAGATAGGAGTGGGGGCTTCGGGGCCAACGTCCTGACTTTC. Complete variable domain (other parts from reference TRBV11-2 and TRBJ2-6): EAGVAQSPRYKIIEKRQSVAFWCNPISGHATLYWYQQILGQGPKLLIQFQNNGVVDDSQLPKDRFSAERLKGVDSTLKIQPAKLEDSAVYLCASSLDRSGGFGANVLTFGAGSRLTVL.

As DNA, the CDR3 is TGTGCCAGCAGCGACAGGGCGGGGCGGGAGGACCTTAGCTCCTACAATGAGCAGTTCTTC. This translates into CASSDRAGREDLSSYNEQFF. The chain combines TRBV7-6 with TRBJ2-1; D possibly corresponds to TRBD2 (8 bases). Germline-derived CDR1 and CDR2 are SGHVS and FNYEAQ. The CDR3 totals 20 residues. Deletions cut 5 bases from V and 0 bases from J, with 26 bases between.

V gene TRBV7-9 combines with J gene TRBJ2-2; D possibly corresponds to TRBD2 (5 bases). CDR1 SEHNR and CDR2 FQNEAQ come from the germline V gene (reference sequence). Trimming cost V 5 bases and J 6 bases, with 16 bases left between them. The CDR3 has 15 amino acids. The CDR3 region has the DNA TGTGCCAGCAGCCCCAGGAGGATAGGTGCCGGGGAGCTGTTTTTT. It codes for CASSPRRIGAGELFF. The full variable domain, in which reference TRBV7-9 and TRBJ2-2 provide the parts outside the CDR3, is DTGVSQNPRHKITKRGQNVTFRCDPISEHNRLYWYRQTLGQGPEFLTYFQNEAQLEKSRLLSDRFSAERPKGSFSTLEIQRTEQGDSAMYLCASSPRRIGAGELFFGEGSRLTVL.

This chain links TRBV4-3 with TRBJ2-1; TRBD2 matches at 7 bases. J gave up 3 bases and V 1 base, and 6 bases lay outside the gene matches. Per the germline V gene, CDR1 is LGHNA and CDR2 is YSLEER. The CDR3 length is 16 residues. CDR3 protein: CASSQALTGGYNEQFF. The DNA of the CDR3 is TGCGCCAGCAGCCAAGCTTTGACGGGAGGCTACAATGAGCAGTTCTTC.

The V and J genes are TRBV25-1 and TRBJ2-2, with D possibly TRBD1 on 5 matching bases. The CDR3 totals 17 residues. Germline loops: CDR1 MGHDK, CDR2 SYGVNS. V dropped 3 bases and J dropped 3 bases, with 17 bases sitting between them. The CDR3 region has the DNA TGTGCCAGCAGTGAGACAGCCGCTCGCCCCGACACCGGGGAGCTGTTTTTT. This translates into CASSETAARPDTGELFF.

The CDR3 nucleotides are TGTGCCAGCAGTTACTTGACAGGGGGCTCGGGTTATGGCTACACCTTC. Its translation is CASSYLTGGSGYGYTF. J is TRBJ1-2 and V is TRBV6-5, with TRBD1 matching 10 bases. CDR3 length: 16 residues. The germline gives CDR1 MNHEY, CDR2 SVGAGI. The V gene end was trimmed by 1 base and the J gene end by 5 bases; junction bases not matched to a gene: 7.

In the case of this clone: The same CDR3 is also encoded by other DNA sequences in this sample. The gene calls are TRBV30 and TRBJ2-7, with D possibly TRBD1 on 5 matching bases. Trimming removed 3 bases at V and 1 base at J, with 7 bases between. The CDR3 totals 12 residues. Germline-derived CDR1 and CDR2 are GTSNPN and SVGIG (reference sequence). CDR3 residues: CAWSRESYEQYF. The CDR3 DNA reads TGTGCCTGGAGCAGGGAATCCTACGAGCAGTACTTC.

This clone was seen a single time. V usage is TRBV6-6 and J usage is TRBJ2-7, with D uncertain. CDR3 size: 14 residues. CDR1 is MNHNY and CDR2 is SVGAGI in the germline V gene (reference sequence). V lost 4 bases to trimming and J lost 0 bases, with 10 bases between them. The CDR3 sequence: CASSFRLSSYEQYF. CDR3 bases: TGTGCCAGCAGTTTTAGGTTAAGCTCCTACGAGCAGTACTTC.

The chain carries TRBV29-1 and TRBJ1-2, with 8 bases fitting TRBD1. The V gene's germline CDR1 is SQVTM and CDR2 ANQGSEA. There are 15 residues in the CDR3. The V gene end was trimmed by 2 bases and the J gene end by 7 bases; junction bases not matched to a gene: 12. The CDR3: CSVEPRGAGGGGYTF. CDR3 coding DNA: TGCAGCGTTGAACCTCGGGGTGCAGGGGGCGGTGGCTACACCTTC. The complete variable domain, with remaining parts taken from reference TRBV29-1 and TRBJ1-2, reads SAVISQKPSRDICQRGTSLTIQCQVDSQVTMMFWYRQQPGQSLTLIATANQGSEATYESGFVIDKFPISRPNLTFSTLTVSNMSPEDSSIYLCSVEPRGAGGGGYTFGSGTRLTVV.

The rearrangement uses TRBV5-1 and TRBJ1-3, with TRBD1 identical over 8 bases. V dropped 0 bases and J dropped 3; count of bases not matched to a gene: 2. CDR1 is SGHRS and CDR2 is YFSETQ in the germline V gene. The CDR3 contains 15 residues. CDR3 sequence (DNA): TGCGCCAGCAGCTTGGATACAGGGGGTGGAAACACCATATATTTT. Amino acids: CASSLDTGGGNTIYF.

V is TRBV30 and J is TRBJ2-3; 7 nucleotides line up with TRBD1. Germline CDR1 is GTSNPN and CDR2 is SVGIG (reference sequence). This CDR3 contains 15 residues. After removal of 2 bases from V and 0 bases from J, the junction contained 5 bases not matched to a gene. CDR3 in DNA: TGTGCCTGGAGTAAAACAGGGGCTAGCACAGATACGCAGTATTTT. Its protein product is CAWSKTGASTDTQYF.

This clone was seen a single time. CDR3 nucleotide sequence: TGTGCCAGCAGCCCATATATGGTTGGCTACGAGCAGTACTTC. This translates into CASSPYMVGYEQYF. The V gene is TRBV6-5, the J gene TRBJ2-7; D gene uncertain. Germline assignment: CDR1 MNHEY and CDR2 SVGAGI. With 6 bases removed from V and 3 bases from J, the gap between germline ends came to 15 bases. The CDR3 extends over 14 amino acids.

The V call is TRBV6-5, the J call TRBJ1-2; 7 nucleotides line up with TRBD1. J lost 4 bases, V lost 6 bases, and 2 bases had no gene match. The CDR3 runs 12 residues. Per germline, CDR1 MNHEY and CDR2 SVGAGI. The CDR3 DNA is TGTGCCAGCAGCGCAGGGGGCTATGGCTACACCTTC. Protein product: CASSAGGYGYTF.

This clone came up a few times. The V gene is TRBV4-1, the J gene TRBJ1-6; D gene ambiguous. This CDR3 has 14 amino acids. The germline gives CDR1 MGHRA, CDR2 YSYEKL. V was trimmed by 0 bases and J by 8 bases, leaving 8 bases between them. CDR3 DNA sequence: TGCGCCAGCAGCCAAGATTGGAGGTATTCACCCCTCCACTTT. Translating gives CASSQDWRYSPLHF.

CDR3 nucleotide sequence: TGTGCCAGTAGGACGGTTACAGGGTCCGGAAACACCATATATTTT. Its protein product is CASRTVTGSGNTIYF. V is TRBV19 and J is TRBJ1-3; possible D gene TRBD1, 6 bases. The length of the CDR3 is 15 residues. Germline V gives CDR1 LNHDA, CDR2 SQIVND (reference sequence). V lost 6 bases and J lost 4, with 16 bases in between.

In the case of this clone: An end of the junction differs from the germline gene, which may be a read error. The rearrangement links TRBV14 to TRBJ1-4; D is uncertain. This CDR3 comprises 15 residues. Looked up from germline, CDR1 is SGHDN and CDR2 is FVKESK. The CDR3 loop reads CASSQDWQRDDKLFF. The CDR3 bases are TGTGCCAGCAGCCAAGATTGGCAGAGGGATGACAAACTGTTTTTT.

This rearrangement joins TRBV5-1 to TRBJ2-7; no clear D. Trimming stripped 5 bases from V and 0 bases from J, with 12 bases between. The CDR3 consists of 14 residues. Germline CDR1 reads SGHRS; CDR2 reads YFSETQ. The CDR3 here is CASSGSGPSYEQYF. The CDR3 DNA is TGCGCCAGCAGTGGAAGTGGACCCTCCTACGAGCAGTACTTC. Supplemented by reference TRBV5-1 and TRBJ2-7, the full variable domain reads KAGVTQTPRYLIKTRGQQVTLSCSPISGHRSVSWYQQTPGQGLQFLFEYFSETQRNKGNFPGRFSGRQFSNSRSEMNVSTLELGDSALYLCASSGSGPSYEQYFGPGTRLTVT.

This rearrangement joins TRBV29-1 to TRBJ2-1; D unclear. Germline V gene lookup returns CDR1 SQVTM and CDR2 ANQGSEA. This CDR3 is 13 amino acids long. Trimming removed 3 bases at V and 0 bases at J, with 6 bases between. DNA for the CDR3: TGCAGCGTTGACCTGTTCTCCTACAATGAGCAGTTCTTC. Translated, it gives CSVDLFSYNEQFF.

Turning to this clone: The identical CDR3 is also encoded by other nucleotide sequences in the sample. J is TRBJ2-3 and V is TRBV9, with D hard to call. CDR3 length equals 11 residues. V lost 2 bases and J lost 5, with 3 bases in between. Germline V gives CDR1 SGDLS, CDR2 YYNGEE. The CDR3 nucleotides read TGTGCCAGCAGCGTTGGAGATACGCAGTATTTT. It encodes CASSVGDTQYF.

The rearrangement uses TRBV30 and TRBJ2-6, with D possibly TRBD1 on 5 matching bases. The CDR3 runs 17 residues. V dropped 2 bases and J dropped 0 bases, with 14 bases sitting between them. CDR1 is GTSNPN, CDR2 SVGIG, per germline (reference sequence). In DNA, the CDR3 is TGTGCCTGGAGTTGGGGCAGGACGTCCTCTGGGGCCAACGTCCTGACTTTC. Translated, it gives CAWSWGRTSSGANVLTF.